This T cell receptor beta chain was captured in a study of blood T cells in healthy people across ages. Those donating, healthy Caucasian individuals from Russia, were aged about 6 to 95. Overall study findings and caveats: Unsorted PBMCs prevented conclusive naive versus antigen-experienced comparison.

Combining a sample-barcoded 5' primer with a J-beta primer mix, a second PCR ran for roughly 6 to 12 cycles. TCRdb recomputed calls from the 5' RACE reads with MiXCR, one row per CDR3 protein. The repertoire has over 700,000 distinct CDR3 sequences, around 25% of them found once; the top ten carry under 10%. The CDR3 covers 18 residues. This clonotype came up a few times. What it recognizes is unknown. This sample also appeared in a second study, on T cells of mothers and their children. From that second work: The study sampled a few healthy Caucasian mothers and their six children.

This receptor was taken from a boy between 10 and 17 years old in good health. The rearrangement links TRBV21-1 to TRBJ2-5; the table's D call, TRBD1, was not checked against the DNA. TRBV21-1 is annotated as a pseudogene. The sample taken for sequencing was blood. Here the CDR3 DNA reads TGTGCCAGCAGCAAAGGGCCCGGAGACAGGGACGCCCAAGAGACCCAGTACTTC. Translation gives CASSKGPGDRDAQETQYF.